This T cell receptor (beta chain) is from a study of TIL therapy for anti-PD-1-resistant metastatic lung cancer. Study overall: Median patient age was 54, ranging roughly 38-85 years. Most patients had lung adenocarcinoma; a few tumors were EGFR-mutant, two ALK-rearranged; half smoked currently or formerly.

The V gene lost 6 bases and the J gene lost 3 bases, with 13 bases spanning the gap. Germline lookup yields CDR1 MDHEN and CDR2 SYDVKM. This CDR3 comprises 14 residues. Time point reported: pre-treatment sample, taken before nivolumab and TIL therapy. Most excised metastases sampled were pleural nodules or supraclavicular lymph nodes. Sequencing used immunoSEQ v3. Clones were read by immunoSEQ multiplex PCR, and TCRdb kept only the in-frame ones, dropping some. The sample contains some 5,200 clones, 60% to 75% of which appear only once. This clone has just a few counts. Antigen specificity is unknown. General study results and limits: Many TIL product clones were absent from baseline tumor, suggesting clonal contraction.

Sample: tumor tissue, taken at baseline. This chain joins TRBV28 and TRBJ2-3, with D perhaps being TRBD1 or TRBD2 (5 bases each). The clonotype was recovered from a man in his 70s with non-small cell lung cancer. The CDR3 DNA reads TGTGCCAGCAGGGTCCCAGGGAGAACAGATACGCAGTATTTT. It is translated as CASRVPGRTDTQYF.